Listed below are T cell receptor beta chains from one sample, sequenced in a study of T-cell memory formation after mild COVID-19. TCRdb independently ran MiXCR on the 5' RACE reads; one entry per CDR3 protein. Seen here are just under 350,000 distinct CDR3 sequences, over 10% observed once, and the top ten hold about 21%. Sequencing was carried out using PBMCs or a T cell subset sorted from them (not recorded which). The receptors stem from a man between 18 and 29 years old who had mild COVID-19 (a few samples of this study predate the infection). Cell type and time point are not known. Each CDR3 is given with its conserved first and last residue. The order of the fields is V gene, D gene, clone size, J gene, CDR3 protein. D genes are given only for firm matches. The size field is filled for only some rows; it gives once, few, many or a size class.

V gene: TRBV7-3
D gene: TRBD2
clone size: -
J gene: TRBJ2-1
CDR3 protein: CASSLGTSGGAAYNEQFF

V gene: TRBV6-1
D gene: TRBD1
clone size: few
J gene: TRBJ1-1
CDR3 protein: CASREGQLEAFF

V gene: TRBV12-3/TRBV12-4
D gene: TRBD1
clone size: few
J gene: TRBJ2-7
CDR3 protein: CASGRAGGPSEQYF

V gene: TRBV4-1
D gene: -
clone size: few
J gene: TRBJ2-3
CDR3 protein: CASSQGTTSSTDTQYF

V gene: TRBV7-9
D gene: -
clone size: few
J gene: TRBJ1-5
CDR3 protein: CASSQDGANQPQHF

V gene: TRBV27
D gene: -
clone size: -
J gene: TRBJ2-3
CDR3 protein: CASSFPGLDTQYF

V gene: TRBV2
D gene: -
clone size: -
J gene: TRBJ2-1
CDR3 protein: CASSELRTGKNNEQFF

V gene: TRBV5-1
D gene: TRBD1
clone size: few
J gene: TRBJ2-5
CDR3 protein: CASSLVDRGFQETQYF

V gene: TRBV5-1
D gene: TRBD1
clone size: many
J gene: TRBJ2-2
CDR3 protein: CASANRGPMTGELFF

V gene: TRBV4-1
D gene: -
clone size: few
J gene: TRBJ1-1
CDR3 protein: CASSAHVYSGEAFF

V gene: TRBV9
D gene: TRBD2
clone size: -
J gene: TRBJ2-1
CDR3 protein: CASSVGLAGDSKQFF

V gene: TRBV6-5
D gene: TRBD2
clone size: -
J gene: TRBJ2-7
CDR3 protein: CASSYGRVDEQYF

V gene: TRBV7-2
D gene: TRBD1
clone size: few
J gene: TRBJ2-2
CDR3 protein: CASSLENTGVGELFF

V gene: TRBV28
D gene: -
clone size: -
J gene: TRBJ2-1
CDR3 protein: CAISRGFRDEQFF

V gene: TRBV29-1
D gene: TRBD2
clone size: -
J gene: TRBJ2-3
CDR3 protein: CSPGGGDTQYF

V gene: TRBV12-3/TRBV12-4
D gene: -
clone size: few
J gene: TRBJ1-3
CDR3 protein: CASRSPGTIYF

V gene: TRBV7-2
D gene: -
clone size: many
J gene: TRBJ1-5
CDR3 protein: CASSLALDQPQHF

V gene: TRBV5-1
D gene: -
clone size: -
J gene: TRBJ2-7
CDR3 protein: CASSLLTSYEQYF

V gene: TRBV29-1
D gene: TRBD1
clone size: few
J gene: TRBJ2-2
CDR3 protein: CSVVGTGITGELFF

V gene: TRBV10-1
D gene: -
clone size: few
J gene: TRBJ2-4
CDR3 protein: CASSESLAKNIQYF

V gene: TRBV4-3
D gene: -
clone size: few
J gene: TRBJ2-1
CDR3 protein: CASSQDWVAEQFF

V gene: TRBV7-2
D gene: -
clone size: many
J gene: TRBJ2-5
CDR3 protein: CASSFMRGVQETQYF

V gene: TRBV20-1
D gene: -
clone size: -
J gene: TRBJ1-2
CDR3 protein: CSAQLALGYTF

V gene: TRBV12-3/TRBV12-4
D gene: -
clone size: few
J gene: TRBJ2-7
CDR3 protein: CASSPTSVYEQYF

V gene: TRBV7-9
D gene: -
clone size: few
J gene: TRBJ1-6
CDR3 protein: CASSSRQDSPLHF

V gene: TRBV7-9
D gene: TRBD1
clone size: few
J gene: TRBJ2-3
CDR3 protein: CASSFIGGAGPDTQYF

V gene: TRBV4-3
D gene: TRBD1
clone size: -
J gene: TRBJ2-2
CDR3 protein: CASSRRQGYTGELFF

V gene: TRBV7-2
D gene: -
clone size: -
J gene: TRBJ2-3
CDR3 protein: CASSRPSTAKYTDTQYF

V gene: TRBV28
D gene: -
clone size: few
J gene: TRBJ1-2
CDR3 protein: CASSSPVFYGYTF

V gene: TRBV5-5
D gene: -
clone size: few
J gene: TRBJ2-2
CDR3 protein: CASSHSGWQDTGELFF

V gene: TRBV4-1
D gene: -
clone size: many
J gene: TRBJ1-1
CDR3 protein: CASSLRALNTEAFF

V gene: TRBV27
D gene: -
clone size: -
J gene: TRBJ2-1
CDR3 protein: CASSFIRTHEQFF

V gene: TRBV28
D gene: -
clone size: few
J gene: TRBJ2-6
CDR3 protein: CATSLGARSYGGANVLTF

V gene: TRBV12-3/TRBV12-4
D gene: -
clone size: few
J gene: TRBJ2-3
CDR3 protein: CASRMGLTNTDTQYF

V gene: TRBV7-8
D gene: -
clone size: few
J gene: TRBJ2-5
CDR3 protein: CASSLALGAVKTQYF

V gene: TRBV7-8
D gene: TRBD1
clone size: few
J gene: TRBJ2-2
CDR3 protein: CASSRTGGRAGELFF

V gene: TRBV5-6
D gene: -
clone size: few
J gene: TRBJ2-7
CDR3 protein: CASSPGTFFEQYF

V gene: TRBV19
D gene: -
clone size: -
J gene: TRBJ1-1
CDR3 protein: CASNLGLGTEAFF

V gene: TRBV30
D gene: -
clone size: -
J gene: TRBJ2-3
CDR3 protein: CAWSRGFGTDTQYF

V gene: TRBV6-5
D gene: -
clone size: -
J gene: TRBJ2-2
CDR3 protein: CASSEGEADTGELFF

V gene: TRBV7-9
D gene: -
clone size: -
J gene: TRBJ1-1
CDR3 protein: CASSSPGGRGNTEAFF

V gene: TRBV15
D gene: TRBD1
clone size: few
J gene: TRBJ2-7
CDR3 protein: CATSRDQGVYEQYF

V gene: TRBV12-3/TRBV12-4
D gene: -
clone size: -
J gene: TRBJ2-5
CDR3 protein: CASSLENSGETQYF